A single T cell receptor (beta chain) is shown here with its context. The entry originates in a study of blood T cells in healthy people across ages. Study details: About one barcoded beta molecule per two T cells was the capture yield of template switching.

The CDR3 is 12 amino acids. Primed by a sample-barcoded 5' primer and a J-beta primer mix, a second PCR proceeded for roughly 6 to 12 cycles. TCRdb processed the 5' RACE reads anew with MiXCR; each CDR3 protein has one entry. Among about 780,000 distinct CDR3 sequences, 46% were seen once, and the ten largest hold over 15%. This sequence joins TRBV21-1 and TRBJ2-7. TRBV21-1 is listed as a pseudogene. Sequencing used blood. This clonotype originated in a man at least 80 years old in good health. As DNA, the CDR3 is TGTGCCAGCAGGTTTCGGACCTACGAGCAGTACTTC. Its translation is CASRFRTYEQYF.